The 2 T cell receptor beta chains given below trace back to one sample, sequenced in a study of cytomegalovirus exposure and HLA in healthy donors. The PCR contained 60 Vbeta and 13 Jbeta primers. Sequencing used immunoSEQ multiplex PCR; TCRdb keeps in-frame clones, though not all of them. This table holds approximately 160,000 clones, around 78% found once. Sequenced input: PBMCs. These TCRs come from a man in his forties in good health and CMV-seronegative.

This clone was observed once. This chain connects TRBV29-1 to TRBJ2-2; no clear D. CDR1 is SQVTM and CDR2 is ANQGSEA in the germline V gene. The CDR3 length is 11 residues. With 6 bases removed from V and 4 bases from J, the gap between germline ends came to 6 bases. The CDR3 sequence: CSVSGTGELFF. The CDR3 nucleotides are TGCAGCGTGTCGGGCACCGGGGAGCTGTTTTTT.

The chain employs TRBV27 and TRBJ2-1; perhaps TRBD1 as D (6 bases). V was cut by 3 bases and J by 6 bases, with 9 bases left in between. CDR3 size: 13 residues. The germline CDR1 and CDR2 sequences are MNHEY and SMNVEV (reference sequence). Written as DNA, the CDR3 is TGTGCCAGCAGTTTTCAGGGGTTCAATGAGCAGTTCTTC. Protein: CASSFQGFNEQFF.